These 5 T cell receptor beta chains share one sample of origin, sequenced in a study of blood T cell repertoires in COVID-19. Profiling relied on immunoSEQ multiplex PCR, and the TCRdb table lists in-frame clones only, not all of them. The sample includes approximately 200,000 clones, about 85% of them seen just once. Sequencing was done on a sample of peripheral blood. The receptors come from a man aged 65 to 85 with active or convalescent COVID-19.

This sequence joins TRBV28 and TRBJ2-1; D is unresolved. Trimming took 7 bases from V and 0 from J, leaving 10 bases between them. Germline V gene sequence: CDR1 MDHEN, CDR2 SYDVKM. The CDR3 runs to 14 residues. The DNA of the CDR3 is TGTGCCAGCAAACCGGCGGTCTCCTACAATGAGCAGTTCTTC. It translates to CASKPAVSYNEQFF.

The chain is built from TRBV6-5 and TRBJ2-2; D may be TRBD2 (5 bases). CDR3 length: 14 residues. Germline V gene lookup returns CDR1 MNHEY and CDR2 SVGAGI. V lost 2 bases, J lost 8 bases, and 12 bases lay in between. This CDR3 is CASSYTTGMGELFF. The CDR3, as DNA: TGTGCCAGCAGTTACACCACGGGAATGGGGGAGCTGTTTTTT.

This chain's CDR3 is CASSHQDSGNTIYF. Here the CDR3 DNA reads TGTGCCAGCAGCCACCAGGACTCTGGAAACACCATATATTTT. V and J are TRBV5-6 and TRBJ1-3; the D is unclear. V was cut by 4 bases and J by 0 bases, with 8 bases left in between. This CDR3 has 14 amino acids. Germline lookup yields CDR1 SGHDT and CDR2 YYEEEE. The entire variable domain, with the rest obtained from reference TRBV5-6 and TRBJ1-3, is as follows: DAGVTQSPTHLIKTRGQQVTLRCSPKSGHDTVSWYQQALGQGPQFIFQYYEEEERQRGNFPDRFSGHQFPNYSSELNVNALLLGDSALYLCASSHQDSGNTIYFGEGSWLTVV.

V is TRBV14 and J is TRBJ2-2, with 7 bases fitting TRBD2. This CDR3 spans 16 amino acids. The germline V gene encodes CDR1 SGHDN and CDR2 FVKESK. V lost 0 bases to trimming and J lost 9 bases; unmatched junction nucleotides: 10. CDR3 nucleotides: TGTGCCAGCAGCCAAGATCCAGCGGGATCCCACCGGGAGCTGTTTTTT. This translates into CASSQDPAGSHRELFF.

The CDR3: CASRRTGRTYEQYF. The CDR3 region has the DNA TGTGCCAGCAGAAGGACAGGGCGAACCTACGAGCAGTACTTC. This chain uses TRBV11-2 with TRBJ2-7; 8 bases fit TRBD1. This CDR3 spans 14 amino acids. CDR1 and CDR2 (germline): SGHAT, FQNNGV. With 6 bases clipped from V and 2 bases from J, the junction kept 6 bases outside the gene matches.